These T cell receptor beta chains were read from a single sample in a study of tumor-infiltrating lymphocytes in primary liver carcinoma. TCRdb re-called the multiplex PCR reads with MiXCR, one entry per CDR3 protein. The sample holds about 21,000 distinct CDR3 sequences, roughly 72% seen once. Sequences were obtained from liver tumor tissue from sampling region 1. The origin of the receptors is a man aged 40-49 years with primary liver carcinoma and hepatitis B virus infection. Both conserved end residues are part of each CDR3. Fields, in order: clone size, J gene, D gene, V gene, CDR3 protein, CDR3 DNA. D genes are given only for firm matches. Rows may omit the clone size; those that give it use once, few, many or a size class.

clone size: -; J gene: TRBJ2-1; D gene: TRBD2; V gene: TRBV11-2; CDR3 protein: CASSLDGRFSGTLYKEQFF; CDR3 DNA: TGTGCCAGCAGCTTAGATGGGCGTTTCAGCGGGACCCTTTACAAAGAGCAATTCTTC
clone size: -; J gene: TRBJ1-2; D gene: -; V gene: TRBV6-1; CDR3 protein: CASSERLSNGYTF; CDR3 DNA: TGTGCCAGCAGTGAACGTTTATCTAATGGCTACACCTTC
clone size: few; J gene: TRBJ2-7; D gene: TRBD2; V gene: TRBV6-1; CDR3 protein: CASNPIAGNEQCF; CDR3 DNA: TGTGCCAGCAATCCCATAGCGGGAAATGAGCAGTGCTTC
clone size: -; J gene: TRBJ2-7; D gene: -; V gene: TRBV4-1; CDR3 protein: CASSHGGSTSYEQHF; CDR3 DNA: TGCGCCAGCAGCCATGGCGGCAGTACCTCCTACGAGCAGCACTTC
clone size: -; J gene: TRBJ2-3; D gene: TRBD1; V gene: TRBV29-1; CDR3 protein: CSGAGGNADTQCF; CDR3 DNA: TGCAGCGGTGCAGGGGGTAACGCAGATACCCAGTGTTTT
clone size: -; J gene: TRBJ2-3; D gene: -; V gene: TRBV11-2; CDR3 protein: CASSLLGRGPDTQYF; CDR3 DNA: TGTGCCAGCAGCTTACTCGGACGGGGGCCGGATACCCAGTATTTT
clone size: -; J gene: TRBJ2-1; D gene: TRBD2; V gene: TRBV6-2/TRBV6-3; CDR3 protein: CASNPDGGRASPLPNEPFF; CDR3 DNA: TGTGCCAGCAACCCCGATGGCGGGAGGGCCTCGCCTCTGCCAAATGAGCCGTTCTTC
clone size: -; J gene: TRBJ2-1; D gene: -; V gene: TRBV11-2; CDR3 protein: CANSSELVVNYNEQFF; CDR3 DNA: TGTGCAAACAGCTCAGAGCTGGTTGTTAACTACAATGAGCAGTTCTTC
clone size: -; J gene: TRBJ2-7; D gene: -; V gene: TRBV11-2; CDR3 protein: CVSSFDSTLEQYF; CDR3 DNA: TGTGTCAGCAGCTTTGACAGCACCCTCGAGCAGTACTTC
clone size: -; J gene: TRBJ2-1; D gene: -; V gene: TRBV11-2; CDR3 protein: CASSLCLLVSEQFF; CDR3 DNA: TGTGCCAGTAGCTTATGCCTGCTAGTTAGTGAGCAGTTCTTC
clone size: -; J gene: TRBJ2-1; D gene: -; V gene: TRBV10-3; CDR3 protein: CTISDMELNEQFF; CDR3 DNA: TGTACCATCAGTGACATGGAGCTAAATGAGCAGTTCTTC
clone size: once; J gene: TRBJ2-7; D gene: -; V gene: TRBV11-2; CDR3 protein: CTSSQGTGRTNEQYF; CDR3 DNA: TGTACCAGCAGCCAAGGAACAGGGAGAACCAACGAGCAGTACTTC
clone size: -; J gene: TRBJ2-1; D gene: -; V gene: TRBV5-6; CDR3 protein: CVSRSRQLAYNPEQFF; CDR3 DNA: TGTGTCAGCAGATCCCGACAGTTGGCCTACAATCCTGAGCAGTTCTTC
clone size: -; J gene: TRBJ2-7; D gene: -; V gene: TRBV11-2; CDR3 protein: CASTLTDAAYEPYF; CDR3 DNA: TGTGCCAGCACTTTAACGGACGCTGCCTACGAGCCGTACTTC
clone size: -; J gene: TRBJ2-2; D gene: TRBD1; V gene: TRBV5-1; CDR3 protein: CASTLAGQDTGELVF; CDR3 DNA: TGCGCCAGCACCTTGGCTGGACAGGACACCGGGGAGCTGGTTTTT
clone size: -; J gene: TRBJ2-1; D gene: TRBD2; V gene: TRBV7-2; CDR3 protein: CASFEGLATNEQFF; CDR3 DNA: TGTGCCAGCTTCGAGGGACTAGCAACCAATGAGCAGTTCTTC
clone size: -; J gene: TRBJ2-1; D gene: TRBD2; V gene: TRBV5-1; CDR3 protein: CASSGPLAGVFYDEQFF; CDR3 DNA: TGCGCCAGCAGCGGCCCTCTAGCGGGAGTCTTCTACGATGAGCAGTTCTTC
clone size: -; J gene: TRBJ2-7; D gene: TRBD1; V gene: TRBV28; CDR3 protein: CASRIHPGQGVEQYF; CDR3 DNA: TGTGCCAGCAGGATACATCCTGGACAGGGGGTGGAGCAGTACTTC
clone size: -; J gene: TRBJ2-1; D gene: -; V gene: TRBV19; CDR3 protein: CATSMGSGFNEQFF; CDR3 DNA: TGTGCCACTAGTATGGGTAGTGGTTTCAATGAGCAGTTCTTC
clone size: -; J gene: TRBJ2-3; D gene: -; V gene: TRBV11-2; CDR3 protein: CASSLPGRGPDTLYF; CDR3 DNA: TGTGCTAGCAGCTTACCCGGACGGGGGCCGGATACGCTGTATTTT
clone size: -; J gene: TRBJ1-2; D gene: TRBD1; V gene: TRBV5-6; CDR3 protein: CASGLVGTGGYTF; CDR3 DNA: TGTGCCAGTGGCTTGGTTGGGACAGGAGGCTACACCTTC
clone size: -; J gene: TRBJ2-1; D gene: -; V gene: TRBV11-2; CDR3 protein: CASSSELLVGMNEQFF; CDR3 DNA: TGTGCCAGCAGTTCAGAGCTCCTTGTGGGAATGAATGAGCAGTTCTTC
clone size: -; J gene: TRBJ2-3; D gene: -; V gene: TRBV5-1; CDR3 protein: CASSLEGLTTDMQYF; CDR3 DNA: TGCGCCAGCAGCTTGGAAGGACTCACCACAGATATGCAGTATTTT
clone size: -; J gene: TRBJ2-2; D gene: TRBD1; V gene: TRBV5-6; CDR3 protein: CASSIVTGATGELFF; CDR3 DNA: TGTGCCAGCAGTATCGTGACAGGGGCCACCGGGGAGCTGTTCTTT
clone size: -; J gene: TRBJ2-7; D gene: TRBD2; V gene: TRBV10-3; CDR3 protein: CAITKRSGLAGGFTHEQYF; CDR3 DNA: TGTGCCATCACCAAACGATCGGGACTAGCGGGAGGGTTCACCCACGAGCAGTATTTC
clone size: -; J gene: TRBJ2-7; D gene: TRBD2; V gene: TRBV4-2; CDR3 protein: CTSSQYRLAGIGSYEQYF; CDR3 DNA: TGTACCAGCAGTCAATACAGACTAGCAGGAATCGGGTCCTACGAGCAGTACTTC
clone size: few; J gene: TRBJ2-7; D gene: TRBD1; V gene: TRBV6-5; CDR3 protein: CASRTGAAYEQYF; CDR3 DNA: TGTGCCAGCAGAACAGGGGCCGCATACGAGCAGTACTTC
clone size: -; J gene: TRBJ1-1; D gene: -; V gene: TRBV4-1; CDR3 protein: CTSSQDRGGLDAFF; CDR3 DNA: TGCACCAGCAGCCAAGACCGCGGGGGATTAGATGCTTTCTTT
clone size: -; J gene: TRBJ2-1; D gene: TRBD1; V gene: TRBV29-1; CDR3 protein: CSLRQGSNEQFF; CDR3 DNA: TGTAGCCTCCGACAGGGAAGTAATGAGCAGTTCTTC
clone size: -; J gene: TRBJ2-3; D gene: -; V gene: TRBV6-6; CDR3 protein: CANGHGTYLPDTQYF; CDR3 DNA: TGTGCCAACGGCCACGGGACTTACCTCCCAGATACGCAGTATTTT
clone size: many; J gene: TRBJ2-1; D gene: TRBD2; V gene: TRBV12-3/TRBV12-4; CDR3 protein: CASSPGLGAYNEQFF; CDR3 DNA: TGTGCCAGCAGCCCCGGACTAGGGGCCTACAATGAGCAGTTCTTC
clone size: -; J gene: TRBJ2-7; D gene: -; V gene: TRBV4-1; CDR3 protein: CASNQSLVVPLYEQYF; CDR3 DNA: TGCGCCAGCAACCAATCCCTAGTGGTGCCACTTTACGAGCAGTACTTC
clone size: -; J gene: TRBJ1-5; D gene: -; V gene: TRBV7-9; CDR3 protein: CASNAHFELQHF; CDR3 DNA: TGTGCCAGCAACGCACATTTTGAGCTCCAGCATTTT
clone size: -; J gene: TRBJ2-2; D gene: -; V gene: TRBV9; CDR3 protein: CASSELARAHPAGELFF; CDR3 DNA: TGTGCCAGCAGCGAGCTAGCGAGAGCCCACCCAGCCGGGGAGCTGTTTTTT
clone size: -; J gene: TRBJ2-1; D gene: -; V gene: TRBV9; CDR3 protein: CASSAELAYPEQFF; CDR3 DNA: TGTGCCAGCAGCGCGGAACTGGCCTACCCTGAGCAGTTCTTC
clone size: many; J gene: TRBJ2-4; D gene: TRBD1; V gene: TRBV6-5; CDR3 protein: CASSSPRQGAGNIQYF; CDR3 DNA: TGTGCCAGCAGTTCGCCCCGACAGGGGGCAGGAAACATTCAGTACTTC
clone size: many; J gene: TRBJ2-5; D gene: -; V gene: TRBV6-5; CDR3 protein: CASIFRGTQYF; CDR3 DNA: TGTGCCAGCATTTTTCGGGGGACCCAGTACTTC
clone size: -; J gene: TRBJ1-2; D gene: -; V gene: TRBV12-3/TRBV12-4; CDR3 protein: CASSLGQRANYGYTF; CDR3 DNA: TGTGCCAGCAGCCTCGGACAGCGAGCAAATTATGGCTACACCTTC
clone size: -; J gene: TRBJ2-7; D gene: TRBD2; V gene: TRBV10-3; CDR3 protein: CAISERLADRRNEQHF; CDR3 DNA: TGTGCCATCAGTGAGAGGCTAGCGGACCGTCGGAATGAGCAGCACTTC
clone size: many; J gene: TRBJ1-2; D gene: -; V gene: TRBV11-3; CDR3 protein: CASSSGSANYGYTF; CDR3 DNA: TGTGCCAGCAGTTCGGGTTCAGCTAACTATGGCTACACCTTC
clone size: -; J gene: TRBJ2-7; D gene: -; V gene: TRBV10-3; CDR3 protein: CAIRDRGMDEQYF; CDR3 DNA: TGTGCCATCAGGGATAGGGGTATGGACGAGCAGTACTTC
clone size: -; J gene: TRBJ2-3; D gene: TRBD1; V gene: TRBV5-1; CDR3 protein: CVSSLTGLTPDTQYF; CDR3 DNA: TGCGTCAGTAGCCTGACAGGGTTGACGCCAGATACGCAGTATTTT
clone size: once; J gene: TRBJ2-4; D gene: -; V gene: TRBV10-3; CDR3 protein: CAISDRDEKNVQYF; CDR3 DNA: TGTGCCATCAGTGACCGGGACGAGAAAAACGTCCAGTACTTC
clone size: -; J gene: TRBJ2-3; D gene: -; V gene: TRBV11-2; CDR3 protein: CAGSLGGATGADTQYF; CDR3 DNA: TGTGCTGGCAGCTTAGGGGGGGCCACGGGCGCAGATACGCAGTATTTT
clone size: -; J gene: TRBJ2-3; D gene: -; V gene: TRBV30; CDR3 protein: CTWSASRAMDTQYF; CDR3 DNA: TGTACCTGGAGTGCGTCCCGGGCGATGGATACGCAGTATTTT
clone size: -; J gene: TRBJ2-7; D gene: -; V gene: TRBV29-1; CDR3 protein: CGVRGTYEQYF; CDR3 DNA: TGCGGCGTACGGGGCACCTACGAGCAATACTTC
clone size: -; J gene: TRBJ1-4; D gene: -; V gene: TRBV11-2; CDR3 protein: CVSSLDRLANEKPFF; CDR3 DNA: TGTGTCAGCAGCTTAGACAGGTTAGCTAATGAAAAACCGTTTTTT
clone size: many; J gene: TRBJ2-2; D gene: TRBD2; V gene: TRBV11-2; CDR3 protein: CASSLVALAGTGELFF; CDR3 DNA: TGTGCCAGCAGCTTAGTGGCGCTAGCGGGAACCGGGGAGCTGTTTTTT
clone size: few; J gene: TRBJ2-3; D gene: -; V gene: TRBV5-5; CDR3 protein: CASSSGLDTQYF; CDR3 DNA: TGTGCCAGCAGCTCTGGACTCGATACACAGTATTTT
clone size: -; J gene: TRBJ1-2; D gene: TRBD1; V gene: TRBV12-3/TRBV12-4; CDR3 protein: CASSLGPQGIGGYPF; CDR3 DNA: TGTGCCAGCAGCTTAGGGCCACAGGGGATCGGGGGCTACCCCTTC
clone size: -; J gene: TRBJ2-1; D gene: -; V gene: TRBV4-3; CDR3 protein: CVSRQDRVGTYNEQFF; CDR3 DNA: TGCGTCAGCAGACAAGATAGAGTAGGCACCTACAATGAGCAGTTCTTC
clone size: -; J gene: TRBJ2-7; D gene: -; V gene: TRBV4-3; CDR3 protein: CASSQRTGREQYF; CDR3 DNA: TGCGCCAGCAGCCAAAGAACAGGGCGAGAGCAGTACTTC
clone size: few; J gene: TRBJ1-4; D gene: -; V gene: TRBV6-5; CDR3 protein: CASSPTTRVNERLFF; CDR3 DNA: TGTGCCAGCAGCCCTACGACAAGGGTTAATGAAAGACTGTTTTTT
clone size: -; J gene: TRBJ1-4; D gene: TRBD1; V gene: TRBV11-2; CDR3 protein: CASSKTPGGTNGKMSF; CDR3 DNA: TGTGCCAGCAGCAAGACTCCAGGGGGAACAAATGGAAAAATGTCTTTT
clone size: -; J gene: TRBJ2-5; D gene: TRBD2; V gene: TRBV13; CDR3 protein: CASSSPRGTSVEAVEETQYF; CDR3 DNA: TGTGCCAGCAGCTCCCCTCGCGGGACTAGTGTAGAGGCTGTGGAAGAGACCCAGTACTTC